A single sample gave rise to the 8 T cell receptor beta chains below, sequenced in a study of blood T cell repertoires in COVID-19. Libraries were prepared by immunoSEQ multiplex PCR; TCRdb keeps only in-frame clonotypes and omits some of them. This table has 200,000 to 250,000 clones, about three quarters appearing once. The sample taken for sequencing was peripheral blood. The receptors shown here come from a woman between 65 and 79 years old with acute or convalescent COVID-19.

This rearrangement joins TRBV19 to TRBJ1-2; D gene unclear. The V end lost 0 bases, the J end lost 6 bases, and 8 bases lay between the germline ends. This CDR3 region has 13 residues. Germline values: CDR1 LNHDA, CDR2 SQIVND (reference sequence). Written as DNA, the CDR3 is TGTGCCAGTAGTATAGATCGTCGAGATGGCTACACCTTC. This translates into CASSIDRRDGYTF.

V usage is TRBV18 and J usage is TRBJ2-7; 12 bases are a match to TRBD1. The CDR3 consists of 14 residues. CDR1 KGHSH and CDR2 LQKENI come from the germline V gene. Trimming cost V 6 bases and J 4 bases; bases outside gene matches: 4. This CDR3 reads CASSRDRGPYEQYF. In DNA, the CDR3 is TGTGCCAGCTCCCGGGACAGGGGGCCTTACGAGCAGTACTTC.

The chain joins TRBV5-1 to TRBJ1-3, with 7 bases lining up with TRBD1. V was clipped by 2 bases and J by 2 bases; unmatched bases: 10. The CDR3 runs to 17 residues. CDR1 is SGHRS and CDR2 is YFSETQ in the germline V gene. The CDR3 nucleotides are TGCGCCAGCAGCTTTGACCCGGGACAGAGAACTGGAAACACCATATATTTT. This sequence encodes CASSFDPGQRTGNTIYF.

The chain joins TRBV19 to TRBJ1-1; D possibly corresponds to TRBD1 (5 bases). Trimming left V 1 base short and J 6 bases short, with 12 bases between. The germline V gene encodes CDR1 LNHDA and CDR2 SQIVND (reference sequence). The CDR3 is 14 residues long. The CDR3 loop reads CASSIAIWTPEAFF. The DNA for the CDR3 is TGTGCCAGTAGTATAGCTATCTGGACACCTGAAGCTTTCTTT.

The J gene is TRBJ1-1, the V gene TRBV10-3, with 9 bases lining up with TRBD1. J lost 5 bases, V lost 3 bases, and 7 bases had no gene match. CDR3 length equals 15 residues. The germline V gene encodes CDR1 ENHRY and CDR2 SYGVKD. The CDR3 nucleotides read TGTGCCATCAGTGACCGACAGGGGGGAGAGACTGAAGCTTTCTTT. Translated: CAISDRQGGETEAFF.

The chain couples TRBV11-3 to TRBJ2-4; a weak D match, TRBD1 (5 bases). Between the trimmed V and J ends, which lost 3 bases and 3 bases, there was a span of 18 bases. The germline CDR1 and CDR2 sequences are SGHNT and YENEEA. The CDR3 is made up of 17 amino acids. CDR3 loop: CASSFGAGEVDKNIQYF. CDR3 bases: TGTGCCAGCAGCTTTGGGGCCGGAGAGGTTGACAAAAACATTCAGTACTTC.

The rearrangement uses TRBV6-1 and TRBJ1-2; TRBD1 might be the D (5 bases). The CDR3 is made up of 15 amino acids. V was pared by 1 base and J by 3 bases, with 12 bases between. The germline CDR1 and CDR2 sequences are MNHNS and SASEGT. The CDR3 nucleotides are TGTGCCAGCAGTGAAGGACAGAGTTTTTACTATGGCTACACCTTC. Encoded protein: CASSEGQSFYYGYTF.

This clone has more than one count but fewer than ten. CDR3 sequence reads: CASSVRAGRYDEQYF. The CDR3 nucleotides read TGTGCCAGCAGCGTTCGGGCAGGGCGCTATGACGAGCAGTACTTC. The V and J genes are TRBV9 and TRBJ2-7; tentatively, D is TRBD1 (5 bases). Germline V gene sequence: CDR1 SGDLS, CDR2 YYNGEE. CDR3 size: 15 residues. V was pared by 2 bases and J by 5 bases, with 17 bases between.